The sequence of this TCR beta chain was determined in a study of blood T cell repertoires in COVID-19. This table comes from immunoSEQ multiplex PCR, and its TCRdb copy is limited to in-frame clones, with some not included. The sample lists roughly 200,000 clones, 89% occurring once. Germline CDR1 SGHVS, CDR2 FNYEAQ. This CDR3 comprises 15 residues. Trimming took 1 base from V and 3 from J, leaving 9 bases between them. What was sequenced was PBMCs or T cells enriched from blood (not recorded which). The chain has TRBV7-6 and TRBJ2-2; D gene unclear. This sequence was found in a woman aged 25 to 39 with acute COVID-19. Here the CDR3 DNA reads TGTGCCAGCAGCTTAGACACTACGTACACCGGGGAGCTGTTTTTT. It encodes CASSLDTTYTGELFF. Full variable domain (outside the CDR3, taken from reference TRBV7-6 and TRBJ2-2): GAGVSQSPRYKVTKRGQDVALRCDPISGHVSLYWYRQALGQGPEFLTYFNYEAQQDKSGLPNDRFSAERPEGSISTLTIQRTEQRDSAMYRCASSLDTTYTGELFFGEGSRLTVL.